This TCR beta chain was observed in a study of neurological immune-mediated disorders. There are many counts of this clonotype. TCRdb reanalysed the 5' RACE reads using MiXCR and keeps one entry per CDR3 protein. The sample lists 55,000 to 70,000 distinct CDR3 sequences; roughly 5% were seen once. CDR1 is DFQATT, CDR2 SNEGSKA, per germline (reference sequence). Trimming removed 4 bases from V and 5 bases from J; junction bases left unmatched: 5. The CDR3 extends over 12 amino acids. Sequenced material: PBMCs. The genes are TRBV20-1 and TRBJ2-7, with 7 bases matching TRBD1. This receptor was obtained from a human donor with multiple sclerosis. The donor label of this sample is uncertain. The CDR3 here is CSATDRVNEQYF. DNA of the CDR3: TGCAGTGCTACCGACAGGGTCAACGAGCAGTACTTC.